The 12 T cell receptor beta chains given below trace back to one sample, sequenced in a study of CD8 T cells in Susac syndrome (dated by TCRdb to about 2019). The method was the immunoSEQ multiplex PCR assay. RNA was extracted using the RNeasy kit, and about 0.5 to 1 ug of the RNA was reverse transcribed with random hexamers. The raw public reads went through TCRdb reprocessing: fastp at Q25, MiXCR clone calling, in-frame beta chains kept. Each record represents a unique CDR3 protein, reported with the most common genes and DNA among its rows. The sample table records approximately 120,000 distinct CDR3 sequences; over 90% of these occur just once. In total, the top ten clones hold approximately 0.13% of the sample. Sequencing was done on a sample of CD4+ T cells from PBMCs. These receptors originate from a human donor in good health.

The genes are TRBV4-3 and TRBJ2-1; 9 positions match TRBD2. Germline-derived CDR1 and CDR2 are LGHNA and YSLEER. This CDR3 spans 16 amino acids. J lost 4 bases, V lost 0 bases, and 4 bases had no gene match. DNA of the CDR3: TGCGCCAGCAGCCAAGAAAGCCTAGCGGGATACAATGAGCAGTTCTTC. Its protein is CASSQESLAGYNEQFF.

The chain recombines TRBV7-9 with TRBJ2-2, with D possibly being TRBD1 or TRBD2 (6 bases each). Germline assignment: CDR1 SEHNR and CDR2 FQNEAQ (reference sequence). This CDR3 has 13 residues. V was shortened by 3 bases and J by 11 bases, with 13 bases between the two germline ends. The CDR3 loop is CASSFSSGAELFF. CDR3 in DNA: TGTGCCAGCAGCTTTTCTTCGGGGGCAGAGCTGTTTTTT.

This clonotype was counted once. The V call is TRBV29-1, the J call TRBJ2-1; D gene uncertain. The V and J ends lost 1 base and 1 base respectively, with 11 bases between them. Germline assignment: CDR1 SQVTM and CDR2 ANQGSEA. The CDR3 has 15 amino acids. In nucleotides, the CDR3 is TGCAGCGTTGAAGCGAGTGGTTGGTCCTACAATGAGCAGTTCTTC. Its protein product is CSVEASGWSYNEQFF.

The rearrangement joins TRBV7-9 to TRBJ1-1; D is perhaps TRBD1 (5 bases). CDR1 and CDR2 (germline): SEHNR, FQNEAQ (reference sequence). V lost 5 bases and J 4 bases, leaving 14 bases between the germline ends. This CDR3 spans 14 amino acids. The chain's CDR3 is CASSPPGDSTEAFF. DNA for the CDR3: TGTGCCAGCAGCCCTCCGGGGGATTCCACTGAAGCTTTCTTT.

V gene TRBV7-2 combines with J gene TRBJ2-2; 9 bases are shared with TRBD2. This CDR3 is 15 amino acids long. Germline V lookup: CDR1 SGHTA, CDR2 FQGNSA. V shed 5 bases and J 2 bases; nucleotides not matched to a gene: 3. The CDR3 sequence is CASSPGLANTGELFF. The CDR3 region has the DNA TGTGCCAGCAGCCCGGGACTAGCCAACACCGGGGAGCTGTTTTTT.

The rearrangement links TRBV10-3 to TRBJ2-7; maybe TRBD1 (5 bases). Germline-derived CDR1 and CDR2 are ENHRY and SYGVKD. The ends were cut back, 6 bases at V and 1 base at J, with 13 bases in the middle. The CDR3 loop spans 14 amino acids. The CDR3 here is CAIRESRQSYEQYF. In nucleotides, the CDR3 is TGTGCCATCAGGGAGAGCCGACAGTCCTACGAGCAGTACTTC.

The CDR3 here is CSARVGQGLGTQYF. DNA for the CDR3: TGCAGTGCTAGAGTAGGACAGGGGCTCGGGACCCAGTACTTC. V usage is TRBV20-1 and J usage is TRBJ2-5, with 9 bases identical to TRBD1. Germline lookup yields CDR1 DFQATT and CDR2 SNEGSKA (reference sequence). V was pared by 1 base and J by 7 bases, with 7 bases of the junction left unmatched. CDR3 length: 14 amino acids.

The V call is TRBV20-1, the J call TRBJ2-1; either TRBD1 or TRBD2 may fit D (5 bases each). The ends were cut back, 3 bases at V and 0 bases at J, with 18 bases in the middle. The CDR3 spans 17 residues. Per germline, CDR1 DFQATT and CDR2 SNEGSKA (reference sequence). This CDR3 reads CSASEGQLPSSYNEQFF. In nucleotides, the CDR3 is TGCAGTGCTAGTGAGGGGCAGCTACCCAGCTCCTACAATGAGCAGTTCTTC.

V is TRBV30 and J is TRBJ1-5; 8 bases match TRBD1. The germline V gene encodes CDR1 GTSNPN and CDR2 SVGIG (reference sequence). The J segment lost 0 bases and the V segment lost 0 bases, leaving 7 bases of the junction unmatched. The CDR3 loop spans 17 amino acids. The CDR3 region is CAWSVRQTGVSNQPQHF. In nucleotides, the CDR3 is TGTGCCTGGAGTGTACGACAGACAGGGGTTAGCAATCAGCCCCAGCATTTT.

The gene calls are TRBV5-6 and TRBJ1-3; no reliable D call. Trimming stripped 0 bases from V and 0 bases from J, with 7 bases between. CDR1 is SGHDT, CDR2 YYEEEE, per germline. The CDR3 sequence is 15 residues long. The CDR3 region is CASSLERYSGNTIYF. The CDR3 nucleotides read TGTGCCAGCAGCTTGGAGCGTTACTCTGGAAACACCATATATTTT.

The table lists this clonotype with a few counts. This rearrangement joins TRBV19 to TRBJ2-1, with a tentative D call TRBD2 (5 bases). CDR3 length: 13 amino acids. Germline V gene sequence: CDR1 LNHDA, CDR2 SQIVND (reference sequence). V lost 4 bases and J lost 3, with 7 bases in between. Here the CDR3 reads CASSSGYYNEQFF. DNA of the CDR3: TGTGCCAGTAGTAGCGGGTACTACAATGAGCAGTTCTTC.

The chain employs TRBV7-9 and TRBJ1-1, with a weak D call TRBD1 (6 bases). The V end lost 5 bases, the J end lost 4 bases, and 17 bases lay between the germline ends. The CDR3 is made up of 15 amino acids. CDR1 SEHNR and CDR2 FQNEAQ come from the germline V gene (reference sequence). The CDR3 nucleotides read TGTGCCAGCAGCGTCGCAACAGGGTGGAGCACTGAAGCTTTCTTT. Translated, it gives CASSVATGWSTEAFF.